One sample yielded the 2 T cell receptor beta chains listed below, sequenced in a study of T-cell reconstitution after alpha-beta-depleted transplantation in children. For TCRbeta, the library was prepared with unique molecular identifiers. Each CDR3 protein gets one entry after TCRdb re-called the PCR reads with MiXCR. The table includes around 370,000 distinct CDR3 sequences, about a tenth detected once. The material was PBMCs from the stem cell graft donor, obtained from the stem cell graft. Source of these receptors: a human donor who donated a stem cell graft to a child with acute lymphoblastic leukemia.

This chain connects TRBV20-1 to TRBJ2-1; 10 positions agree with TRBD2. This CDR3 comprises 15 residues. From germline, CDR1 is DFQATT and CDR2 SNEGSKA (reference sequence). With V trimmed by 4 bases and J by 0 bases, 3 bases remained unmatched. In DNA, the CDR3 is TGCAGTGCTATTCCTAGCGGGAGCTCCTACAATGAGCAGTTCTTC. Translation: CSAIPSGSSYNEQFF.

This clonotype was detected many times. This rearrangement joins TRBV13 to TRBJ2-7; 9 positions agree with TRBD1. Germline-derived CDR1 and CDR2 are PRHDT and FYEKMQ (reference sequence). Trimming at V came to 0 bases and at J to 4 bases, leaving 4 bases not matched to a gene. CDR3 length equals 15 residues. The CDR3 reads CASSLGYRGRYEQYF. Written as DNA, the CDR3 is TGTGCCAGCAGCTTAGGATACAGGGGGCGGTACGAGCAGTACTTC.